This TCR beta chain was retrieved from a study of blood T cell repertoires in COVID-19. Across the whole study: Samples representing acute and convalescent COVID-19 were sourced from the United States, Italy and Spain. Sources were T cells, B-cell-depleted T cells, or PBMCs; the material itself was cDNA or gDNA.

This CDR3 is 14 amino acids long. V lost 1 base to trimming and J lost 4 bases, with 10 bases between them. Germline assignment: CDR1 LGHDT and CDR2 YNNKEL (reference sequence). This clone was seen more than once but under ten times. Source study methods: From reference gene primer amplification, estimates of nucleated cell counts were derived. The repertoire was sequenced with immunoSEQ multiplex PCR; TCRdb's copy has only in-frame clones and lacks some. That table is the source of V, J and clone size, and D and trimming were worked out from the DNA. The sample lists 110,000 to 150,000 clones, 65% to 85% occurring once.

The sequence derives from a woman aged 50 to 60 with acute or convalescent COVID-19. Material for sequencing was peripheral blood. The chain joins TRBV3-1 (or the pseudogene TRBV3-2) to TRBJ2-5; TRBD1 is a possible D gene (6 bases). This chain's CDR3 is CASSQGKGGETQYF. CDR3 bases: TGTGCCAGCAGCCAAGGTAAAGGGGGAGAGACCCAGTACTTC.